The next 24 T cell receptor beta chains were all read from a single sample in a study of blood T cell repertoires in COVID-19. Sequencing was performed with immunoSEQ multiplex PCR; in TCRdb, only in-frame clones are kept and a portion is missing. The sample consists of 220,000 or so clones, around nine tenths of them appearing once. The sample consisted of peripheral blood. These receptors originate from a man aged 55 to 70 who had recovered from COVID-19.

The chain joins TRBV23-1 to TRBJ2-4, with D maybe TRBD1 (6 bases). TRBV23-1 is assigned to the ORF class and has an uncertain function. With 8 bases removed from V and 0 bases from J, the gap between germline ends came to 17 bases. The CDR3 covers 16 residues. The DNA for the CDR3 is TGCGCCAGCGGGAACCCAGGGGCAGTAGCCAAAAACATTCAGTACTTC. It is translated as CASGNPGAVAKNIQYF.

The V call is TRBV27, the J call TRBJ1-2; a possible D gene is TRBD1 (5 bases). CDR3 size: 14 residues. V lost 4 bases to trimming and J lost 5 bases, with 14 bases between them. CDR1 and CDR2 (germline): MNHEY, SMNVEV (reference sequence). CDR3 sequence: CASSWGEGRYGYTF. CDR3 coding DNA: TGTGCCAGCAGTTGGGGCGAGGGGAGGTATGGCTACACCTTC.

V and J are TRBV4-3 and TRBJ2-2, with 16 positions matching TRBD2. The V gene's germline CDR1 is LGHNA and CDR2 YSLEER. After removal of 4 bases from V and 3 bases from J, the junction contained 14 bases not matched to a gene. The length of the CDR3 is 21 residues. As DNA, the CDR3 is TGCGCCAGCAGCCGAAACCCGCCCGGGACTAGCGGGAGGGGTGACACCGGGGAGCTGTTTTTT. It is translated as CASSRNPPGTSGRGDTGELFF.

CDR3 bases: TGCGCCAGCAGCCAAGAGAGCCAGGGGGAAACTGGAAACACCATATATTTT. It is translated as CASSQESQGETGNTIYF. The chain recombines TRBV4-3 with TRBJ1-3, with TRBD1 matching 7 bases. CDR1 is LGHNA, CDR2 YSLEER, per germline. V gave up 0 bases and J gave up 2 bases; unmatched junction bases: 7. This CDR3 is built from 17 residues.

The chain couples TRBV19 to TRBJ1-5; TRBD1 aligns across 10 bases. The CDR3 length is 14 residues. Germline values: CDR1 LNHDA, CDR2 SQIVND (reference sequence). Losses at the gene ends were 7 bases for V and 2 bases for J; bases not matched to a gene: 2. The CDR3 loop reads CASTGTGGNQPQHF. The CDR3 coding sequence is TGTGCCAGTACCGGGACAGGGGGCAATCAGCCCCAGCATTTT.

J is TRBJ2-7 and V is TRBV5-1; 9 positions match TRBD1. Trimming at V came to 2 bases and at J to 4 bases, leaving 7 bases not matched to a gene. The germline gives CDR1 SGHRS, CDR2 YFSETQ. The CDR3 runs to 15 residues. This CDR3 reads CASSLTPTGGYEQYF. CDR3 in DNA: TGCGCCAGCAGCTTAACACCGACAGGGGGGTACGAGCAGTACTTC.

The chain employs TRBV7-2 and TRBJ1-5, with TRBD1 identical over 10 bases. CDR1 and CDR2 (germline): SGHTA, FQGNSA. V dropped 6 bases and J dropped 2; count of bases not matched to a gene: 7. CDR3 length equals 16 residues. CDR3 sequence: CASSPTGGYGNQPQHF. CDR3 DNA sequence: TGTGCCAGCAGTCCGACAGGGGGCTACGGCAATCAGCCCCAGCATTTT.

The chain combines TRBV12-3 or TRBV12-4 with TRBJ2-6; D might be TRBD1 (5 bases). With 6 bases removed from V and 9 bases from J, the gap between germline ends came to 9 bases. The CDR3 covers 12 residues. As DNA, the CDR3 is TGTGCCAGCAGCCTGGACAACAACGTCCTGACTTTC. It encodes CASSLDNNVLTF.

The chain links TRBV9 to TRBJ2-5, with D maybe TRBD2 (5 bases). This CDR3 is built from 12 residues. Deletions cut 2 bases from V and 7 bases from J, with 9 bases between. CDR1 and CDR2 (germline): SGDLS, YYNGEE. CDR3 coding DNA: TGTGCCAGCAGCGTTTCCAGCGGGACCCAGTACTTC. This sequence encodes CASSVSSGTQYF.

This chain links TRBV6-5 with TRBJ1-2; D not certain. The CDR3 has 11 residues. Germline V lookup: CDR1 MNHEY, CDR2 SVGAGI. Deletions cut 6 bases from V and 5 bases from J, with 7 bases between. CDR3 in DNA: TGTGCCAGCAGGGAGGAGTATGGCTACACCTTC. As protein: CASREEYGYTF.

V and J are TRBV9 and TRBJ2-3; 14 bases line up with TRBD2. V lost 3 bases, J lost 4 bases, and 10 bases stayed unmatched. Germline CDR1 and CDR2: SGDLS and YYNGEE. The CDR3 is 18 amino acids. The CDR3 nucleotides are TGTGCCAGCAGCGGGAGGACTAGCGGGGGGCGCGTCGCAGATACGCAGTATTTT. It specifies CASSGRTSGGRVADTQYF.

The chain recombines TRBV6-5 with TRBJ1-2; maybe TRBD1 (5 bases). V lost 0 bases to trimming and J lost 8 bases, with 16 bases between them. This CDR3 spans 15 amino acids. Germline CDR1 is MNHEY and CDR2 is SVGAGI. The CDR3 protein is CASSYSKSGTGGYTF. The DNA of the CDR3 is TGTGCCAGCAGTTACTCGAAGTCAGGGACTGGCGGCTACACCTTC.

This sequence joins TRBV6-6 and TRBJ2-1, with D possibly matching TRBD2 (6 bases). CDR3 length: 15 amino acids. CDR1 and CDR2 (germline): MNHNY, SVGAGI (reference sequence). The ends were cut back, 0 bases at V and 5 bases at J, with 11 bases in the middle. The CDR3 coding sequence is TGTGCCAGCAGTTACTCGCGGGGACGCAACAATGAGCAGTTCTTC. Residues: CASSYSRGRNNEQFF.

This rearrangement joins TRBV7-2 to TRBJ1-4; D remains unclear. The CDR3 extends over 15 amino acids. Per germline, CDR1 SGHTA and CDR2 FQGNSA. Trimming cost V 3 bases and J 0 bases, with 8 bases left between them. CDR3: CASSLSSTTNEKLFF. The DNA of the CDR3 is TGTGCCAGCAGCTTGAGTTCTACAACTAATGAAAAACTGTTTTTT.

The chain has TRBV2 and TRBJ1-6; no firm D call. The V gene lost 4 bases and the J gene lost 7 bases, with 8 bases spanning the gap. The CDR3 covers 13 residues. Germline CDR1 SNHLY, CDR2 FYNNEI. The CDR3 loop is CASSVSGNSPLHF. The CDR3 DNA follows: TGTGCCAGCAGTGTATCCGGGAATTCACCCCTCCACTTT. Supplemented by reference TRBV2 and TRBJ1-6, the full variable domain reads EPEVTQTPSHQVTQMGQEVILRCVPISNHLYFYWYRQILGQKVEFLVSFYNNEISEKSEIFDDQFSVERPDGSNFTLKIRSTKLEDSAMYFCASSVSGNSPLHFGNGTRLTVT.

This sequence joins TRBV7-8 and TRBJ2-5; the D gene is possibly TRBD2 (6 bases). In germline, CDR1 is SGHVS, CDR2 FQNEAQ. This CDR3 region has 13 residues. V was trimmed by 4 bases and J by 5 bases, leaving 11 bases between them. The CDR3 DNA is TGTGCCAGCAGCTCCTGGGGGAGGGAGACCCAGTACTTC. Amino acid sequence: CASSSWGRETQYF.

The V gene is TRBV6-5, the J gene TRBJ2-7; TRBD1 might be the D (6 bases). Trimming removed 1 base from V and 0 bases from J, with 7 bases in between. CDR1 MNHEY and CDR2 SVGAGI come from the germline V gene. The CDR3 covers 14 residues. CDR3 in DNA: TGTGCCAGCAGTTACTGGGGGCCCTCCTACGAGCAGTACTTC. Its protein is CASSYWGPSYEQYF.

The gene calls are TRBV5-1 and TRBJ1-2, with no clear D. Germline lookup yields CDR1 SGHRS and CDR2 YFSETQ. V gave up 0 bases and J gave up 0 bases, with 9 bases separating them. This CDR3 contains 15 residues. As DNA, the CDR3 is TGCGCCAGCAGCTTGGCCTCGGGAACTAACTATGGCTACACCTTC. Protein product: CASSLASGTNYGYTF.

The V call is TRBV3-1 (or the pseudogene TRBV3-2), the J call TRBJ2-2; 11 nucleotides align to TRBD1. Germline trimming cut 4 bases from V and 7 bases from J; bases unmatched to any gene: 11. The CDR3 has 17 residues. The germline CDR1 and CDR2 sequences are LGHDT and YNNKEL (reference sequence). CDR3 loop: CASSPYPGQGVSGELFF. The CDR3 DNA reads TGTGCCAGCAGCCCATATCCGGGACAGGGGGTTAGCGGGGAGCTGTTTTTT.

V gene TRBV30 combines with J gene TRBJ1-5, with D possibly matching TRBD1 (6 bases). This CDR3 is 13 amino acids long. Germline loops: CDR1 GTSNPN, CDR2 SVGIG (reference sequence). Trimming removed 3 bases from V and 4 bases from J, with 10 bases in between. The CDR3 sequence is CAWSADRNQPQHF. The CDR3 nucleotides read TGTGCCTGGAGCGCAGACAGGAATCAGCCCCAGCATTTT.

The chain has TRBV5-4 and TRBJ1-2; D is uncertain. Trimming shortened V by 6 bases and J by 3 bases, and 21 bases separated the two germline ends. Germline V gene lookup returns CDR1 SGHNT and CDR2 YYREEE (reference sequence). CDR3 length: 16 residues. CDR3 sequence reads: CASTAWEALGDYGYTF. The DNA of the CDR3 is TGTGCCAGCACCGCTTGGGAGGCCCTAGGTGACTATGGCTACACCTTC.

This rearrangement joins TRBV19 to TRBJ2-5; the match to TRBD2 covers 14 bases. The germline V gene has CDR1 LNHDA and CDR2 SQIVND (reference sequence). J lost 5 bases, V lost 4 bases, and 3 bases had no gene match. The length of the CDR3 is 15 residues. CDR3 nucleotide sequence: TGTGCCAGTAGTAAGGGACTAGCGGGAGACGAGACCCAGTACTTC. Translation: CASSKGLAGDETQYF.

The chain uses TRBV7-2 and TRBJ1-2, with a possible D match to TRBD1 (6 bases). The V and J ends lost 5 bases and 6 bases respectively, with 16 bases between them. Germline CDR1 SGHTA, CDR2 FQGNSA. This CDR3 spans 14 amino acids. The CDR3 spells CASSLGAGDHGYTF. CDR3 sequence (DNA): TGTGCCAGCAGCCTAGGGGCAGGGGATCATGGCTACACCTTC.

The chain combines TRBV7-2 with TRBJ2-3, with 8 bases aligning to TRBD1. Trimming at V came to 1 base and at J to 2 bases, leaving 11 bases not matched to a gene. Germline V gene data show CDR1 as SGHTA and CDR2 as FQGNSA. The CDR3 runs to 18 residues. The CDR3 loop is CASSLGASGGQPTDTQYF. Here the CDR3 DNA reads TGTGCCAGCAGCTTAGGGGCGTCAGGGGGCCAACCCACAGATACGCAGTATTTT.